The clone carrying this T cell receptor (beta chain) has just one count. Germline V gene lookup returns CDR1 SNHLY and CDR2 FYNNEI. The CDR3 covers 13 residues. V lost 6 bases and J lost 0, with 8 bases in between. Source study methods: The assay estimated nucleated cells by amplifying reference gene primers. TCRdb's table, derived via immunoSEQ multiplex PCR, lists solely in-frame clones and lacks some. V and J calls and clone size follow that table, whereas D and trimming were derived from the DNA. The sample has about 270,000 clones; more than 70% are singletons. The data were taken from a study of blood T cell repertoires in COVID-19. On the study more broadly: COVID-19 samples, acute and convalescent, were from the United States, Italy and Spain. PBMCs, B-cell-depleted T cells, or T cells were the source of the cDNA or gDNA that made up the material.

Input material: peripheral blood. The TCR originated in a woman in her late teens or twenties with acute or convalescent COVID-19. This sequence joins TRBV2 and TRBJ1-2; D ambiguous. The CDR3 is CASSTGTNYGYTF. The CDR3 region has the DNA TGTGCCAGCAGCACCGGGACTAACTATGGCTACACCTTC.